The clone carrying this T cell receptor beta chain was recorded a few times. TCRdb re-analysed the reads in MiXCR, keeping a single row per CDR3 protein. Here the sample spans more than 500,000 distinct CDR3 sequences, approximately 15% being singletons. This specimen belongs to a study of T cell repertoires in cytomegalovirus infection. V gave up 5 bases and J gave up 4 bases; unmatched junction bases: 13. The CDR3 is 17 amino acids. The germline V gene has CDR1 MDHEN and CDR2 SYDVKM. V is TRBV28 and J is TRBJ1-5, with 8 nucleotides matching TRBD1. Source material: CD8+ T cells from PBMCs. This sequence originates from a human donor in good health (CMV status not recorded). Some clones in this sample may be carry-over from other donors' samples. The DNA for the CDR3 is TGTGCCAGCAGTGGGACCCGGGACAGGCTTTCGAATCAGCCCCAGCATTTT. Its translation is CASSGTRDRLSNQPQHF.